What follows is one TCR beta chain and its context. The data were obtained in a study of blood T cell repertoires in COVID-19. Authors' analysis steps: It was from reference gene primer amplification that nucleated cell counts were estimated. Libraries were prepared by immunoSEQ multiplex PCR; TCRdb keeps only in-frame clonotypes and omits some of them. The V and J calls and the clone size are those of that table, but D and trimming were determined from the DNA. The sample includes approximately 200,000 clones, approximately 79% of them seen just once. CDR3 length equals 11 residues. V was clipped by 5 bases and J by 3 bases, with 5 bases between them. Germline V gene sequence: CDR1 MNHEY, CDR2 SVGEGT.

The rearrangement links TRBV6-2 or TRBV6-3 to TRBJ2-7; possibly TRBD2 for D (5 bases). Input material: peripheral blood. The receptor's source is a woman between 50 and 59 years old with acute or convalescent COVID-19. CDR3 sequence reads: CASSRDYEQYF. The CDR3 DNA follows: TGTGCCAGCAGTCGGGACTACGAGCAGTACTTC.